One and the same sample provided the 9 T cell receptor beta chains below, sequenced in a study of control samples from healthy donors and cancer patients. Here immunoSEQ multiplex PCR was the method, and the copy in TCRdb shows in-frame clones only, minus some. The sample includes around 85,000 clones, roughly nine tenths of them seen just once. The sequencing sample was made of blood. Every receptor here comes from a woman aged 55-70 years in good health.

The genes are TRBV13 and TRBJ2-3; 15 nucleotides align to TRBD2. Germline V gives CDR1 PRHDT, CDR2 FYEKMQ (reference sequence). CDR3 length equals 15 residues. The V segment lost 5 bases and the J segment 6 bases; nucleotides outside the gene matches: 3. DNA of the CDR3: TGTGCCAGCAGCCGGACTAGCGGGGGGGTGGATACGCAGTATTTT. It codes for CASSRTSGGVDTQYF.

The rearrangement uses TRBV2 and TRBJ2-7, with D unresolved. From germline, CDR1 is SNHLY and CDR2 FYNNEI. The CDR3 runs 16 residues. The V and J ends lost 2 bases and 0 bases respectively, with 14 bases between them. The CDR3 nucleotides read TGTGCCAGCAGTGAATATGGCAGCCACCTCTCCTACGAGCAGTACTTC. Its translation is CASSEYGSHLSYEQYF.

This clone came up once. The CDR3 here is CASSLASGKETQYF. In nucleotides, the CDR3 is TGTGCCAGCAGCTTGGCTAGTGGGAAAGAGACCCAGTACTTC. The chain employs TRBV5-5 and TRBJ2-5, with D unresolved. Germline CDR1 reads SGHKS; CDR2 reads YYEKEE (reference sequence). Trimming pared 0 bases from V and 3 bases from J, leaving 9 bases between. This CDR3 comprises 14 residues.

This CDR3 reads CASSFGLAGQETQYF. The CDR3, as DNA: TGTGCCAGCAGTTTTGGACTAGCGGGCCAAGAGACCCAGTACTTC. The gene calls are TRBV6-6 and TRBJ2-5; 11 nucleotides match TRBD2. Germline lookup yields CDR1 MNHNY and CDR2 SVGAGI (reference sequence). Trimming took 4 bases from V and 1 from J; bases not matched to a gene: 2. This CDR3 comprises 15 residues.

The chain uses TRBV6-5 and TRBJ1-2; the D gene is possibly TRBD1 (5 bases). V lost 2 bases and J lost 2, with 12 bases in between. Germline V gene sequence: CDR1 MNHEY, CDR2 SVGAGI. CDR3 size: 15 residues. The CDR3, as DNA: TGTGCCAGCAGTTACGACGGACGGGGGAACTATGGCTACACCTTC. This codes for CASSYDGRGNYGYTF.

Only a few counts were recorded for this clone. The chain is built from TRBV5-8 and TRBJ1-1; D is possibly TRBD1 (6 bases). Germline V CDR1 and CDR2: SGHTS, YDEGEE. V gave up 0 bases and J gave up 1 base, with 7 bases separating them. The CDR3 runs 14 residues. CDR3 in amino acids: CASSLEGGNTEAFF. CDR3 DNA: TGTGCCAGCAGCTTGGAGGGGGGGAACACTGAAGCTTTCTTT.

The chain links TRBV11-2 to TRBJ1-5, with a tentative D call TRBD1 (5 bases). The CDR3 totals 15 residues. Trimming stripped 1 base from V and 4 bases from J, with 11 bases between. CDR1 is SGHAT and CDR2 is FQNNGV in the germline V gene. The CDR3 region has the DNA TGTGCCAGCAGCTTAGGAGGGACGGGAAATCAGCCCCAGCATTTT. It is translated as CASSLGGTGNQPQHF.

The genes are TRBV2 and TRBJ1-2; 9 nucleotides agree with TRBD1. The CDR3 consists of 13 residues. J was trimmed by 6 bases and V by 9 bases; bases with no gene match: 8. Germline V gives CDR1 SNHLY, CDR2 FYNNEI. This CDR3 is CASTGTGNNGYTF. Written as DNA, the CDR3 is TGTGCCAGTACCGGGACAGGGAATAATGGCTACACCTTC.

The V gene is TRBV5-1, the J gene TRBJ2-5; D possibly corresponds to TRBD1 (5 bases). The CDR3 is 14 amino acids. The germline V and J ends were trimmed by 0 bases and 3 bases, with 9 bases remaining between them. CDR1 and CDR2 from the germline V gene are SGHRS and YFSETQ. CDR3 amino acids: CASSLALGEETQYF. CDR3 nucleotide sequence: TGCGCCAGCAGCTTGGCCCTAGGGGAAGAGACCCAGTACTTC.